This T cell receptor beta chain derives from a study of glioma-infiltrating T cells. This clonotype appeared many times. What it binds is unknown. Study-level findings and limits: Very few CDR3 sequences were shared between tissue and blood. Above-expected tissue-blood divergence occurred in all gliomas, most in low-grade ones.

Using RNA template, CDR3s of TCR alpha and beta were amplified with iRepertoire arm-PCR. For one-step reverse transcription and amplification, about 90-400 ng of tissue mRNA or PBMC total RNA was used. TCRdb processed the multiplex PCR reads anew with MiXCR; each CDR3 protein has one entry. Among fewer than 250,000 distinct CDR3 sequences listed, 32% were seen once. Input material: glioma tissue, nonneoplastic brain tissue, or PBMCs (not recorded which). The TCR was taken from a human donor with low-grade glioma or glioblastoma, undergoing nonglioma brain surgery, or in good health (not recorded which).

CDR3 coding DNA: TGTGCCAGCAGCCAATCAATCGAAGAGACCCAGTACTTC. It encodes CASSQSIEETQYF. The chain couples TRBV3-1 to TRBJ2-5; D is unclear. V lost 2 bases, J lost 3 bases, and 7 bases lay in between. The CDR3 runs to 13 residues. Germline CDR1 is LGHDT and CDR2 is YNNKEL (reference sequence).